This T cell receptor beta chain was obtained from a study of T cell repertoires in cytomegalovirus infection (dated by TCRdb to about 2019). Regarding the research as a whole: Donor HLA type was relevant to the analysis, because carriage of CMV infection together with the matching HLA type was indicated by public TCR beta signatures. Results and caveats for the whole study, not just this receptor: The ex vivo response was dominated by HLA-C-restricted CMV-specific TCR beta clonotypes, and the single most frequent clonotype in two of eight donors was supplied by these HLA-C-restricted clonotypes. In both this cohort and an independent cohort of 352 donors, the cumulative frequency of public TCR beta family members distinguished carriers of CMV infection plus the relevant HLA type.

Details on this clonotype: Its antigen remains undetermined. Base qualities are missing; no much larger clone stands one base away.

The run used an Illumina HiSeq 1500. In-frame beta chains were kept once TCRdb had trimmed the public reads at Q25 with fastp and called clones with MiXCR. For every CDR3 protein sequence, its rows merge into one entry that carries the most common genes and DNA. For this sample the table gives roughly 320,000 distinct CDR3 sequences, of which around 10% were detected only once. In total, the top ten clones hold approximately 2.3% of the sample. The germline V gene gives CDR1 as SGHDN and CDR2 as FVKESK. CDR3 length: 13 amino acids, cysteine to phenylalanine. The DNA shown is the 39-base CDR3, in frame from base 1. The junction shows trimming of 3 bases on V and 10 bases on J, plus 13 bases between the germline ends.

This chain joins TRBV14 to TRBJ2-1; no D gene call is confident. The receptor's source is a human donor in good health (CMV status not recorded). Some clones in this sample may be carry-over from other donors' samples. Sequenced input: PBMCs. Here the CDR3 is given as CASSQIPQWEQFF. The base sequence is TGTGCCAGCAGCCAGATCCCTCAGTGGGAGCAGTTCTTC.